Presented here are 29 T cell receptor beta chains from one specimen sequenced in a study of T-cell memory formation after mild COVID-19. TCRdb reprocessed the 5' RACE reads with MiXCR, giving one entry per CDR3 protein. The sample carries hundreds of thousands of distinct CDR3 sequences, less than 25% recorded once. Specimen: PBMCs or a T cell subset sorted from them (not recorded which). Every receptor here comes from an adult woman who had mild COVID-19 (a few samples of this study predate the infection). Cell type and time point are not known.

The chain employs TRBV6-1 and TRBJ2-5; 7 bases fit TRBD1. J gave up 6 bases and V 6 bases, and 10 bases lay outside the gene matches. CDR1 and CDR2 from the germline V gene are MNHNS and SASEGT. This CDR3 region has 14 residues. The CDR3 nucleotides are TGTGCCAGCAGGGAGGCCGGGACAGCACAGACCCAGTACTTC. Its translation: CASREAGTAQTQYF.

The CDR3, as DNA: TGTGCCTGGAGTGTACAGGGACAGGGGATCTATGAGCAGTTCTTC. Translation gives CAWSVQGQGIYEQFF. The chain is built from TRBV30 and TRBJ2-1, with 10 nucleotides matching TRBD1. Germline lookup yields CDR1 GTSNPN and CDR2 SVGIG (reference sequence). The CDR3 runs 15 residues. V gave up 0 bases and J gave up 8 bases; unmatched junction bases: 7.

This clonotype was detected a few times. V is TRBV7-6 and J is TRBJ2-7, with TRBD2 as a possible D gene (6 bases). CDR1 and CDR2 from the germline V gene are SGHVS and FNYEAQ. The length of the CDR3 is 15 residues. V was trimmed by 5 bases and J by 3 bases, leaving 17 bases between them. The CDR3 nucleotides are TGTGCCAGCAGCGCGTCCCCGGAGGGGATCTACGAGCAGTACTTC. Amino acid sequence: CASSASPEGIYEQYF.

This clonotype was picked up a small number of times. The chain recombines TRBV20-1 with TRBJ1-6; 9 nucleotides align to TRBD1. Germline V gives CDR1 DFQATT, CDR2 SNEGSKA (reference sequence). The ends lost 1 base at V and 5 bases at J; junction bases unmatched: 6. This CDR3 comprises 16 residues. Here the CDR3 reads CSARATGGIDNSPLHF. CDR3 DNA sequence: TGCAGTGCTAGAGCTACAGGGGGCATTGATAATTCACCCCTCCACTTT.

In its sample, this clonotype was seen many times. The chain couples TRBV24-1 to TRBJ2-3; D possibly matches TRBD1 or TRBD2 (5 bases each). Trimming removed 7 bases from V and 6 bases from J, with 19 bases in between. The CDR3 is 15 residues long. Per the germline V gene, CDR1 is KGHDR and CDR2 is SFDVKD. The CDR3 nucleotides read TGTGCCACCAGCCACCGGGACGGTGTTGAGGATACGCAGTATTTT. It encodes CATSHRDGVEDTQYF.

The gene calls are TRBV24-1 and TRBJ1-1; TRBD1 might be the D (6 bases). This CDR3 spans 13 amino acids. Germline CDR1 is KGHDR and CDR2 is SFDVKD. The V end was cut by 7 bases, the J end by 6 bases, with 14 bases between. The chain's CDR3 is CATSQTGNAEAFF. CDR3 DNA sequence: TGTGCCACCAGCCAAACAGGGAATGCTGAAGCTTTCTTT.

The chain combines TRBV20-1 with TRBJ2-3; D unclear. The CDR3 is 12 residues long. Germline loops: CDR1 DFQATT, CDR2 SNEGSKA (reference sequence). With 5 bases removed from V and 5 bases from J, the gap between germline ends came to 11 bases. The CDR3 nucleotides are TGCAGTGCTCGAGTAGTCGGAGATACGCAGTATTTT. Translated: CSARVVGDTQYF.

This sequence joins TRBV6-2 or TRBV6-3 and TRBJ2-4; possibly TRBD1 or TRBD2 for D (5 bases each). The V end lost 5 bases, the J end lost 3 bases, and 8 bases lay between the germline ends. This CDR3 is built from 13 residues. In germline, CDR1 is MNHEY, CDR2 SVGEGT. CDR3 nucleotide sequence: TGTGCCAGCAGTCGGGGCCTCAAAAACATTCAGTACTTC. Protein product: CASSRGLKNIQYF.

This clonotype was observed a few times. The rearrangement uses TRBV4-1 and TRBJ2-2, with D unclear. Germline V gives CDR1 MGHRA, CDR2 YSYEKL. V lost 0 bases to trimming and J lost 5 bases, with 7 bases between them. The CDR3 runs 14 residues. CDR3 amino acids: CASSQDPVTGELFF. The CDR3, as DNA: TGCGCCAGCAGCCAAGATCCGGTGACCGGGGAGCTGTTTTTT.

The CDR3 loop is CASSLSSQQPQHF. The CDR3 bases are TGTGCCAGCAGTTTAAGTTCGCAACAGCCCCAGCATTTT. The rearrangement uses TRBV12-3 or TRBV12-4 and TRBJ1-5; D ambiguous. The CDR3 contains 13 residues. Deletions cut 2 bases from V and 7 bases from J, with 9 bases between.

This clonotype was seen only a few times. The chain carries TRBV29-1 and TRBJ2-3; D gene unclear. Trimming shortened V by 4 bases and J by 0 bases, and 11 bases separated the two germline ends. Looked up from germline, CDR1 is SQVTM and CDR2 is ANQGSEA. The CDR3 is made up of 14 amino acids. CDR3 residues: CSVVKDTSTDTQYF. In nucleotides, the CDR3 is TGCAGCGTTGTTAAAGACACTAGCACAGATACGCAGTATTTT.

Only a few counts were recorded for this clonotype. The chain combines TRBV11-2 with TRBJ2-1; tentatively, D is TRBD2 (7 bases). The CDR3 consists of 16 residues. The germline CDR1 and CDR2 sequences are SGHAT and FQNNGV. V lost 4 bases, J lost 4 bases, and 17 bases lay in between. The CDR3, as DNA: TGTGCCAGCAGCTCCACGTGGGGGGGGGCTTACAATGAGCAGTTCTTC. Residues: CASSSTWGGAYNEQFF.

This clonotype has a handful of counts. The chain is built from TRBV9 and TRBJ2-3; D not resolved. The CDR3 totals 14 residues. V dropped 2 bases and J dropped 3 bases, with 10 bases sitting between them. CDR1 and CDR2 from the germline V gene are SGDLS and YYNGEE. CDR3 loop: CASSVGGWTDTQYF. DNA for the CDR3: TGTGCCAGCAGCGTTGGTGGATGGACAGATACGCAGTATTTT.

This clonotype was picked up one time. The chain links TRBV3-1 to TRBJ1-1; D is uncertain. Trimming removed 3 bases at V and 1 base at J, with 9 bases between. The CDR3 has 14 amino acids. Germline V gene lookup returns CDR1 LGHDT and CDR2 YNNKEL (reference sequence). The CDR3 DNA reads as TGTGCCAGCAGCCATCGAGGAGAGAACACTGAAGCTTTCTTT. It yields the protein CASSHRGENTEAFF.

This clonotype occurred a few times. The chain's CDR3 is CASSPNTAYQPQHF. As DNA, the CDR3 is TGTGCCAGCAGTCCTAATACAGCCTATCAGCCCCAGCATTTT. The chain is built from TRBV6-2 or TRBV6-3 and TRBJ1-5; D is unclear. The CDR3 contains 14 residues. The germline V gene has CDR1 MNHEY and CDR2 SVGEGT. V lost 5 bases and J 5 bases, leaving 13 bases between the germline ends.

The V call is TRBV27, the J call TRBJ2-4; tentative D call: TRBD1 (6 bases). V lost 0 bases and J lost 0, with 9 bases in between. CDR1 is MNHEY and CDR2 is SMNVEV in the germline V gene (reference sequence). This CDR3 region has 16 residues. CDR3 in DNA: TGTGCCAGCAGTTTATCGTACAGGGTAGCCAAAAACATTCAGTACTTC. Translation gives CASSLSYRVAKNIQYF.

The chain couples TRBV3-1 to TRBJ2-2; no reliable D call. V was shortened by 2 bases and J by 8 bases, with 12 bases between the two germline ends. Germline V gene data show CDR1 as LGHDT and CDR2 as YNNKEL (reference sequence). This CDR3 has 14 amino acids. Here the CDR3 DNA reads TGTGCCAGCAGCCAACCGCCAGGCCGGGGGGAGCTGTTTTTT. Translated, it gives CASSQPPGRGELFF.

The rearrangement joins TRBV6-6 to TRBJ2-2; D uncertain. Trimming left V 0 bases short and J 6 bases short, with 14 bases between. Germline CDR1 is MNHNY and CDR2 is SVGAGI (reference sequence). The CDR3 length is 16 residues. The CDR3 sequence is CASSYSGPIRPGELFF. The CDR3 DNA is TGTGCCAGCAGTTACTCGGGTCCGATCCGCCCCGGGGAGCTGTTTTTT.

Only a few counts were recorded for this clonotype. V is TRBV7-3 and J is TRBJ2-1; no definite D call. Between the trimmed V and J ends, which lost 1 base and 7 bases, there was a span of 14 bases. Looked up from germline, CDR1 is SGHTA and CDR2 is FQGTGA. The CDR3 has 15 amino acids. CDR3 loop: CASSLSVGPGNEQFF. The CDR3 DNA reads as TGTGCCAGCAGCTTAAGTGTGGGCCCTGGGAATGAGCAGTTCTTC.

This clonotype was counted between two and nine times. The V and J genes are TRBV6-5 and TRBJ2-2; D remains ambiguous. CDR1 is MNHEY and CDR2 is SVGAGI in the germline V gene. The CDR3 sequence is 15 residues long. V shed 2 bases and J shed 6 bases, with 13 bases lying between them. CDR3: CASSYGPHRSGELFF. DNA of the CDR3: TGTGCCAGCAGTTACGGGCCCCATCGGTCCGGGGAGCTGTTTTTT.

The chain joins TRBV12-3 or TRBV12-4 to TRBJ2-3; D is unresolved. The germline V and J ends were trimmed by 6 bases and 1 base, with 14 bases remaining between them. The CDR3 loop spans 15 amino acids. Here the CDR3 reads CASRPLVPRTDTQYF. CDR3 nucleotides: TGTGCCAGCAGACCGCTAGTGCCCCGCACAGATACGCAGTATTTT.

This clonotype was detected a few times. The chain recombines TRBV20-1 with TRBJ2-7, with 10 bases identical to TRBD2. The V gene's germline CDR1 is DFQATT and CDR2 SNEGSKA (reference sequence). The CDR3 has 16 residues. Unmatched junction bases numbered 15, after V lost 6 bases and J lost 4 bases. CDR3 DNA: TGCAGTGCGCCCCGGGGAAGCGGGGGGGGAAAGTACGAGCAGTACTTC. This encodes CSAPRGSGGGKYEQYF.

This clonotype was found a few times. The CDR3 DNA reads TGTGCCAGCAGCCGTCCGGGGGGGCTCTACAATGAGCAGTTCTTC. Encoded protein: CASSRPGGLYNEQFF. V gene TRBV7-9 combines with J gene TRBJ2-1; the match to TRBD2 covers 8 bases. The J segment lost 3 bases and the V segment lost 5 bases, leaving 6 bases of the junction unmatched. The V gene's germline CDR1 is SEHNR and CDR2 FQNEAQ (reference sequence). CDR3 length: 15 residues.

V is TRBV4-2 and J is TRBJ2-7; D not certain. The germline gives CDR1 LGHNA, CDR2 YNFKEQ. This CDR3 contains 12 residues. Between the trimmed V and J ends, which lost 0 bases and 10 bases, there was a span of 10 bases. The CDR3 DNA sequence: TGTGCCAGCAGCCAAGAAGGCAGCCGACAGTACTTC. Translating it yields CASSQEGSRQYF.

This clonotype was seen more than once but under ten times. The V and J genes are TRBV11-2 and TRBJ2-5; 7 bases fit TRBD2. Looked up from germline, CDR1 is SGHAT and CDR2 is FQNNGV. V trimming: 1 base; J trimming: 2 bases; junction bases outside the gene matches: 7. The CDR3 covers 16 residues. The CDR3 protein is CASSLGEGGRQETQYF. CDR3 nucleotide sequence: TGTGCCAGCAGCTTAGGGGAGGGAGGCAGACAAGAGACCCAGTACTTC.

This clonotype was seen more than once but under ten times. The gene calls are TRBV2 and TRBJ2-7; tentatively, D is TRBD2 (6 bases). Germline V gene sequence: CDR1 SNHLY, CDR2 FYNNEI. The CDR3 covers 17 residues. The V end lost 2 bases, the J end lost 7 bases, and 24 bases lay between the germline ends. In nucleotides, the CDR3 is TGTGCCAGCAGTGAAAACCCTTTGGGGGGTCTTCCTGGTGAGCAGTACTTC. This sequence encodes CASSENPLGGLPGEQYF. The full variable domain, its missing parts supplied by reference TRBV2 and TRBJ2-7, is EPEVTQTPSHQVTQMGQEVILRCVPISNHLYFYWYRQILGQKVEFLVSFYNNEISEKSEIFDDQFSVERPDGSNFTLKIRSTKLEDSAMYFCASSENPLGGLPGEQYFGPGTRLTVT.

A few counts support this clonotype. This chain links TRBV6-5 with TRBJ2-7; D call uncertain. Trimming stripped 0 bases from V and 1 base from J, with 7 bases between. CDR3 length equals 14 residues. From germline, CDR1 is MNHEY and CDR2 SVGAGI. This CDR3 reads CASSYSAWSYEQYF. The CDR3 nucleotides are TGTGCCAGCAGTTACTCGGCCTGGTCCTACGAGCAGTACTTC.

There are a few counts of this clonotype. In DNA form, the CDR3 reads TGTGCCAGCAGCTTTCGGGGAGGAGAGACCCAGTACTTC. The encoded protein is CASSFRGGETQYF. The genes are TRBV7-9 and TRBJ2-5, with D perhaps matching TRBD2 (6 bases). The CDR3 covers 13 residues. The V end was cut by 3 bases, the J end by 4 bases, with 9 bases between. Per germline, CDR1 SEHNR and CDR2 FQNEAQ (reference sequence).

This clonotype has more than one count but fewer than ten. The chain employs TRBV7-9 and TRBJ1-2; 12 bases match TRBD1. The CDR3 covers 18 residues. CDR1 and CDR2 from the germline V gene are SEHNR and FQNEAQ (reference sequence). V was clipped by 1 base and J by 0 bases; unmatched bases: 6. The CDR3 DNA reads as TGTGCCAGCAGCTTAGAGGGACAGGGGGCGCATCCTAACTATGGCTACACCTTC. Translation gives CASSLEGQGAHPNYGYTF.